This T cell receptor (beta chain) was obtained from a study of cytotoxic CD8 clonotypes in ibrutinib-treated CLL. For the study at large: Productive templates averaged 255,043 per sample, and productive rearrangements 90,000 to 100,000.

Assay: immunoSEQ multiplex PCR; the TCRdb copy retains only in-frame clones and omits some. The sample consists of 30,000 or so clones, less than 60% of them appearing once. The ends were cut back, 8 bases at V and 1 base at J, with 15 bases in the middle. Germline-derived CDR1 and CDR2 are MGHRA and YSYEKL. CDR3 length: 16 amino acids. The table lists this clone with a few counts. The source material was PBMCs, sampled before ibrutinib treatment. The sequence derives from a human donor with chronic lymphocytic leukemia. The chain couples TRBV4-1 to TRBJ1-6; D gene uncertain. CDR3 sequence: CASSTEWKSYNSPLHF. CDR3 in DNA: TGCGCCAGCTCAACCGAGTGGAAATCCTATAATTCACCCCTCCACTTT.